The next 18 T cell receptor beta chains were all read from a single sample in a study of CD8 T cells in ankylosing spondylitis. TCRdb re-called the 5' RACE reads through MiXCR, storing one row per CDR3 protein. Among some 340,000 distinct CDR3 sequences, approximately 15% were seen once, and the ten largest hold 1.1%. What was sequenced was blood, either unsorted or a sorted T cell fraction (not recorded which). These receptors came from a male donor with ankylosing spondylitis or in good health (not recorded which).

The chain is built from TRBV20-1 and TRBJ2-5; the D is unclear. The CDR3 spans 11 residues. The V end lost 6 bases, the J end lost 7 bases, and 12 bases lay between the germline ends. Germline-derived CDR1 and CDR2 are DFQATT and SNEGSKA (reference sequence). The CDR3 loop is CSAPSTGTQYF. The CDR3 nucleotides read TGCAGTGCCCCATCCACGGGGACCCAGTACTTC.

The chain has TRBV5-1 and TRBJ2-2, with 11 nucleotides matching TRBD1. Germline lookup yields CDR1 SGHRS and CDR2 YFSETQ. The CDR3 has 17 amino acids. V trimming: 4 bases; J trimming: 5 bases; junction bases outside the gene matches: 10. CDR3 nucleotide sequence: TGCGCCAGCAGCGCCCCCAACCGGGACAGGGGGACCGGGGAGCTGTTTTTT. Translating gives CASSAPNRDRGTGELFF.

This clonotype was observed a few times. The chain recombines TRBV3-1 with TRBJ2-5, with D unresolved. The germline CDR1 and CDR2 sequences are LGHDT and YNNKEL (reference sequence). Trimming took off 3 bases at V and 4 bases at J, with 6 bases between the two ends. The CDR3 extends over 12 amino acids. CDR3 sequence (DNA): TGTGCCAGCAGCCACTTGTTAGAGACCCAGTACTTC. As protein: CASSHLLETQYF.

The chain employs TRBV5-1 and TRBJ2-1, with D perhaps TRBD1 or TRBD2 (5 bases each). Trimming stripped 4 bases from V and 4 bases from J, with 18 bases between. CDR3 length: 16 residues. Looked up from germline, CDR1 is SGHRS and CDR2 is YFSETQ. The CDR3 is CASSHGATPEYNEQFF. The CDR3 bases are TGCGCCAGCAGCCACGGGGCCACGCCTGAATACAATGAGCAGTTCTTC. Using reference TRBV5-1 and TRBJ2-1 for the parts outside the CDR3, the full variable domain is KAGVTQTPRYLIKTRGQQVTLSCSPISGHRSVSWYQQTPGQGLQFLFEYFSETQRNKGNFPGRFSGRQFSNSRSEMNVSTLELGDSALYLCASSHGATPEYNEQFFGPGTRLTVL.

This chain uses TRBV19 with TRBJ1-1, with no clear D. Germline assignment: CDR1 LNHDA and CDR2 SQIVND (reference sequence). V gave up 7 bases and J gave up 8 bases, with 14 bases separating them. The CDR3 sequence is 12 residues long. CDR3 coding DNA: TGTGCCAGTAACTCACCTGAGAGAGAAGCTTTCTTT. Translation: CASNSPEREAFF.

The rearrangement joins TRBV18 to TRBJ2-1; 7 positions match TRBD1. With V trimmed by 8 bases and J by 3 bases, 10 bases remained unmatched. The germline V gene encodes CDR1 KGHSH and CDR2 LQKENI. The CDR3 is 15 residues long. The CDR3: CASGRDSPLYNEQFF. Here the CDR3 DNA reads TGTGCCAGCGGACGGGACAGTCCACTCTACAATGAGCAGTTCTTC.

The genes are TRBV7-2 and TRBJ2-4; D perhaps matches TRBD1 (5 bases). Trimming left V 1 base short and J 0 bases short, with 10 bases between. Germline V lookup: CDR1 SGHTA, CDR2 FQGNSA. This CDR3 is 16 amino acids long. CDR3 DNA: TGTGCCAGCAGCTTAGATAGGGGTTTAGCCAAAAACATTCAGTACTTC. Residues: CASSLDRGLAKNIQYF.

The chain links TRBV5-4 to TRBJ2-1; 8 positions agree with TRBD1. Per germline, CDR1 SGHNT and CDR2 YYREEE (reference sequence). This CDR3 spans 14 amino acids. V trimming: 6 bases; J trimming: 8 bases; junction bases outside the gene matches: 10. CDR3 protein: CASTLTGVHDEQFF. The CDR3 DNA follows: TGTGCCAGCACCCTGACAGGGGTCCATGATGAGCAGTTCTTC.

This clonotype turned up a few times. The CDR3 is CSAFGTSEGETQYF. CDR3 bases: TGCAGTGCATTTGGGACTTCCGAGGGAGAGACCCAGTACTTC. J is TRBJ2-5 and V is TRBV20-1, with D maybe TRBD2 (6 bases). Trimming pared 6 bases from V and 4 bases from J, leaving 18 bases between. The germline V gene has CDR1 DFQATT and CDR2 SNEGSKA (reference sequence). The CDR3 is 14 amino acids.

A few counts support this clonotype. The J gene is TRBJ1-1, the V gene TRBV29-1; D not certain. The germline V and J ends were trimmed by 7 bases and 3 bases, with 6 bases remaining between them. Germline V lookup: CDR1 SQVTM, CDR2 ANQGSEA. The CDR3 runs 10 residues. The CDR3 sequence: CSAGDTEAFF. CDR3 nucleotide sequence: TGCAGCGCGGGAGACACTGAAGCTTTCTTT.

The V and J genes are TRBV5-1 and TRBJ2-7, with 8 nucleotides matching TRBD1. J lost 1 base, V lost 4 bases, and 10 bases had no gene match. There are 16 residues in the CDR3. Germline-derived CDR1 and CDR2 are SGHRS and YFSETQ. In nucleotides, the CDR3 is TGCGCCAGCAGCCCACAGGGGGGTAGCGGATCCTACGAGCAGTACTTC. This encodes CASSPQGGSGSYEQYF.

Turning to this clonotype: This may be a read error, as it is one base from a much larger clone. V usage is TRBV3-1 and J usage is TRBJ1-1; 8 nucleotides agree with TRBD1. The CDR3 consists of 12 residues. From germline, CDR1 is LGHDT and CDR2 YNNKEL (reference sequence). V was pared by 1 base and J by 10 bases, with 2 bases of the junction left unmatched. The CDR3 coding sequence is TGTGCCAGCAGCCAAGGGACAGGGCGAGCTTTCTTT. As protein: CASSQGTGRAFF.

This clonotype has a handful of counts. This chain connects TRBV19 to TRBJ2-1; possibly TRBD2 for D (5 bases). V lost 1 base, J lost 1 base, and 8 bases lay in between. The CDR3 covers 15 residues. Germline values: CDR1 LNHDA, CDR2 SQIVND (reference sequence). DNA for the CDR3: TGTGCCAGTAGTATAGCCAGCGGATCCTACAATGAGCAGTTCTTC. Its translation is CASSIASGSYNEQFF.

This clonotype was seen many times. This chain uses TRBV12-3 or TRBV12-4 with TRBJ1-5; D gene ambiguous. Trimming took 6 bases from V and 3 from J, leaving 15 bases between them. The CDR3 consists of 15 residues. CDR3 amino acids: CASSPTGYNNQPQHF. For the CDR3, the DNA is TGTGCCAGCAGCCCGACGGGCTATAACAATCAGCCCCAGCATTTT.

The CDR3 DNA is TGCAGTGCGAGGGGCAGAAATGGCTACACCTTC. It codes for CSARGRNGYTF. The chain joins TRBV20-1 to TRBJ1-2; D is possibly TRBD1 (5 bases). Germline V gene sequence: CDR1 DFQATT, CDR2 SNEGSKA (reference sequence). This CDR3 has 11 amino acids. With 6 bases removed from V and 6 bases from J, the gap between germline ends came to 11 bases.

The table lists this clonotype with a few counts. The chain recombines TRBV5-1 with TRBJ2-6; maybe TRBD2 (6 bases). With 5 bases removed from V and 2 bases from J, the gap between germline ends came to 14 bases. Germline V gene data show CDR1 as SGHRS and CDR2 as YFSETQ. The CDR3 is made up of 16 amino acids. The chain's CDR3 is CASSSTGGTGANVLTF. CDR3 nucleotide sequence: TGCGCCAGCAGTTCCACGGGCGGGACTGGGGCCAACGTCCTGACTTTC.

The genes are TRBV4-2 and TRBJ2-1, with 13 bases that match TRBD2. Trimming at V came to 2 bases and at J to 5 bases, leaving 6 bases not matched to a gene. The CDR3 length is 17 residues. CDR1 LGHNA and CDR2 YNFKEQ come from the germline V gene. The CDR3 loop reads CASSQFPGLAGNNEQFF. The CDR3 nucleotides are TGTGCCAGCAGCCAATTTCCGGGACTAGCGGGAAACAATGAGCAGTTCTTC.

The sample holds a few counts of this clonotype. This rearrangement joins TRBV4-1 to TRBJ1-3; 8 bases align to TRBD1. The V segment lost 0 bases and the J segment 5 bases; nucleotides outside the gene matches: 3. The germline V gene encodes CDR1 MGHRA and CDR2 YSYEKL. The CDR3 is 15 residues long. The CDR3 coding sequence is TGCGCCAGCAGCCAAGAAGGACAGGGCAGAAACACCATATATTTT. As protein: CASSQEGQGRNTIYF.